This TCR beta chain appears in the sequencing data of a study of shared clonotypes between healthy human individuals. The wider study: Plates per donor: three CD4 naive, three CD4 memory, two CD8 naive, one CD8 memory.

The CDR3 covers 15 residues. The germline V gene encodes CDR1 WSHSY and CDR2 SAAADI. V gave up 5 bases and J gave up 1 base, with 15 bases separating them. In the original workflow: As immunoSEQ supplied junction-only sequences (without quality scores), filtering differed. Repertoires were generated with immunoSEQ multiplex PCR, while TCRdb's copy carries only in-frame clones and drops some. The V and J calls and clone size were taken over from that table, and D and trimming were inferred from the DNA. The data contain about 1.5 million clones, about 96% of them singletons. Material: naive CD4+ T cells sorted from blood. The sample's subset: CD45RA+ positively selected. This TCR was sampled from a man aged 25 to 40 in good health. This chain uses TRBV10-2 with TRBJ2-7; D is perhaps TRBD2 (6 bases). CDR3 protein: CASSWISGASYEQYF. The CDR3, as DNA: TGCGCCAGCAGTTGGATTAGCGGAGCTTCCTACGAGCAGTACTTC.